By share of the sample, the clone carrying this T cell receptor beta chain is medium-sized. These data originate in a study of early T cells in non-severe SARS-CoV-2 infection. Turning to the study itself: Sequencing input comprised bulk RNA from unsorted whole blood; chain pairing was not available.

One entry per CDR3 protein results from TCRdb running MiXCR on the 5' RACE reads. This sample yields more than 50,000 distinct CDR3 sequences, of which 10% to 15% are seen a single time; 4.5% to 5.5% belongs to the top ten. There are 15 residues in the CDR3. The J segment lost 6 bases and the V segment lost 9 bases, leaving 10 bases of the junction unmatched. CDR1 and CDR2 (germline): ENHRY, SYGVKD. The V and J genes are TRBV10-3 and TRBJ2-2, with TRBD2 matching over 10 bases. Sequencing input: whole blood. The source is an adult who was a healthcare worker with PCR-confirmed SARS-CoV-2 infection or an uninfected control (not recorded which). Written as DNA, the CDR3 is TGTGCCATTCAGGACTCCGGGACTAGCGCCGGGGAGCTGTTTTTT. Protein product: CAIQDSGTSAGELFF.